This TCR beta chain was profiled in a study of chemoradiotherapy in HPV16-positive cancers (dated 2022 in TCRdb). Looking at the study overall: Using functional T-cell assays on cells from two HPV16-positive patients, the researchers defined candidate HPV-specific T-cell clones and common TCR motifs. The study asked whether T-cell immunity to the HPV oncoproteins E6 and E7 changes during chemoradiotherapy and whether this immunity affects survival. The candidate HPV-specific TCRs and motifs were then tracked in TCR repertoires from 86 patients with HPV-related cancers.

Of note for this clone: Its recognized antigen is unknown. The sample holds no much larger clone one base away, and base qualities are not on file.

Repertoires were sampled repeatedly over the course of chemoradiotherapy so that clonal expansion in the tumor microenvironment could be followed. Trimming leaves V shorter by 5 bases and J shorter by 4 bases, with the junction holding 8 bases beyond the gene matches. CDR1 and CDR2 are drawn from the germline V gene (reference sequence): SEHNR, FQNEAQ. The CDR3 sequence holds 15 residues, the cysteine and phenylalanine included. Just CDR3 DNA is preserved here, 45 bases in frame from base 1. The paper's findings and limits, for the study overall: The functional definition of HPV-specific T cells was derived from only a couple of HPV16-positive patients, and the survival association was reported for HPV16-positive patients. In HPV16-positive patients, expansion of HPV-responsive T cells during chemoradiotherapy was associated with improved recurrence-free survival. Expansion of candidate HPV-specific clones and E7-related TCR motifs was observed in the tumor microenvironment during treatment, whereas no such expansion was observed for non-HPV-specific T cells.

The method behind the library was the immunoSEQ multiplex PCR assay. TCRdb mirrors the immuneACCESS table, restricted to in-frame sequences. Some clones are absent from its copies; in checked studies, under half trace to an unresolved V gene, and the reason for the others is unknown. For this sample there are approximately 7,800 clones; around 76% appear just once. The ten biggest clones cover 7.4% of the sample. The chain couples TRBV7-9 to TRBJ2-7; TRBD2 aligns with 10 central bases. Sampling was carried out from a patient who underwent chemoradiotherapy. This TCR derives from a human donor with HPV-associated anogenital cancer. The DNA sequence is TGTGCCAGCAGCCATCCGCTAGCGGGGGTGTACGAGCAGTACTTC. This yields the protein CASSHPLAGVYEQYF.